This T cell receptor beta chain emerged from a study of shared clonotypes between healthy human individuals. Per the study methods: Filtering of immunoSEQ junctional sequences could not match full-length read filtering. Assay used: immunoSEQ multiplex PCR; TCRdb lists only in-frame clones, some missing. V and J calls and clone size are those listed in that table; D and trimming were worked out from the DNA. The table includes roughly 700,000 clones, under 80% detected once. Germline CDR1 and CDR2: GTSNPN and SVGIG (reference sequence). The CDR3 consists of 17 residues. Trimming shortened V by 0 bases and J by 2 bases, and 18 bases separated the two germline ends.

The source is a woman aged 25 to 39 in good health. The chain uses TRBV30 and TRBJ2-3, with D perhaps matching TRBD1 (6 bases). The sample consisted of memory CD4+ T cells sorted from blood. Subset here: CD45RA-negative fraction. Here the CDR3 reads CAWSVLSSDRFTDTQYF. CDR3 DNA: TGTGCCTGGAGTGTACTCAGTTCGGACAGATTCACAGATACGCAGTATTTT.